This entry features one TCR beta chain sequence. This sample is drawn from a study of T cell changes during pregnancy in multiple sclerosis. TCRdb's table, derived via immunoSEQ multiplex PCR, lists solely in-frame clones and lacks some. The table lists 38,000 or so clones, more than 80% of them singletons. Germline trimming cut 5 bases from V and 9 bases from J; bases unmatched to any gene: 32. This CDR3 region has 22 residues. The germline V gene encodes CDR1 MNHEY and CDR2 SMNVEV (reference sequence). The clonotype was recovered from a female donor with multiple sclerosis, enrolled in a pregnancy study. The starting material was peripheral blood, obtained before pregnancy. This chain links TRBV27 with TRBJ2-4, with TRBD2 matching over 9 bases. The CDR3 coding sequence is TGTGCCAGCAGTATGCGGACCCCCGGGGGCGGGGGGGGGTGGGGGACAAACTCCATTCAGTACTTC. It encodes CASSMRTPGGGGGWGTNSIQYF.